This paragraph covers one TCR beta chain sequence. V lost 8 bases and J lost 3; bases outside the gene matches: 1. Germline CDR1 is SGHDT and CDR2 is YYEEEE. The length of the CDR3 is 12 residues. Only in-frame clones appear in the TCRdb table, and some are missing; sequencing was by immunoSEQ multiplex PCR. This repertoire shows about 160,000 clones, 70% to 85% found once; its top ten account for about 24%. This record belongs to a study of blood T cell repertoires in COVID-19. This TCR came from a woman older than 75 with acute or convalescent COVID-19. This chain joins TRBV5-6 and TRBJ2-7, with 11 bases matching TRBD2. Sequencing used peripheral blood. In nucleotides, the CDR3 is TGTGCCAGTAGCGGGAGGGACTACGAGCAGTACTTC. As protein: CASSGRDYEQYF.